The 19 T cell receptor beta chains presented below share a single source sample, sequenced in a study of blood T cell repertoires in COVID-19. Profiling relied on immunoSEQ multiplex PCR, and the TCRdb table lists in-frame clones only, not all of them. Among about 120,000 clones listed, over 75% were seen once. Sequencing was performed on peripheral blood. The receptors were sampled from a middle-aged man with acute or convalescent COVID-19.

This clone appeared once. The rearrangement joins TRBV20-1 to TRBJ1-5, with D unresolved. Germline V gene lookup returns CDR1 DFQATT and CDR2 SNEGSKA (reference sequence). V lost 3 bases to trimming and J lost 1 base, with 10 bases between them. CDR3 length: 14 residues. The CDR3 loop is CSASVQMSNQPQHF. For the CDR3, the DNA is TGCAGTGCTAGTGTCCAAATGAGCAATCAGCCCCAGCATTTT.

V and J are TRBV14 and TRBJ1-1; the match to TRBD1 covers 11 bases. The J segment lost 1 base and the V segment lost 1 base, leaving 2 bases of the junction unmatched. Germline CDR1 SGHDN, CDR2 FVKESK. The CDR3 is 16 amino acids. Here the CDR3 reads CASSQGGTGGNTEAFF. The CDR3 nucleotides are TGTGCCAGCAGCCAAGGTGGGACAGGGGGGAACACTGAAGCTTTCTTT.

This clone was observed a single time. CDR3 sequence reads: CASSDRDRGGYTF. The CDR3 DNA is TGTGCCAGCAGTGACCGGGACAGGGGTGGCTACACCTTC. The rearrangement joins TRBV2 to TRBJ1-2; 10 nucleotides match TRBD1. The V segment lost 3 bases and the J segment 7 bases; nucleotides outside the gene matches: 2. The CDR3 totals 13 residues. Germline loops: CDR1 SNHLY, CDR2 FYNNEI.

The rearrangement uses TRBV7-9 and TRBJ1-6; D call uncertain. This CDR3 contains 16 residues. Germline values: CDR1 SEHNR, CDR2 FQNEAQ (reference sequence). V gave up 3 bases and J gave up 7 bases, with 16 bases separating them. The CDR3 loop reads CASSLGPLDWNSPLHF. CDR3 DNA sequence: TGTGCCAGCAGCTTGGGTCCTCTCGACTGGAATTCACCCCTCCACTTT.

Only a few counts were recorded for this clone. The chain recombines TRBV5-5 with TRBJ1-2, with TRBD1 matching over 9 bases. Germline-derived CDR1 and CDR2 are SGHKS and YYEKEE (reference sequence). Germline trimming cut 2 bases from V and 8 bases from J; bases unmatched to any gene: 4. The CDR3 extends over 13 amino acids. CDR3 in DNA: TGTGCCAGCAGCTTCACAGGGGGCCGAGGCTACACCTTC. This gives the protein CASSFTGGRGYTF. Complete variable domain (other parts from reference TRBV5-5 and TRBJ1-2): DAGVTQSPTHLIKTRGQQVTLRCSPISGHKSVSWYQQVLGQGPQFIFQYYEKEERGRGNFPDRFSARQFPNYSSELNVNALLLGDSALYLCASSFTGGRGYTFGSGTRLTVV.

The V call is TRBV3-1 (or the pseudogene TRBV3-2), the J call TRBJ2-3, with 9 positions matching TRBD2. From germline, CDR1 is LGHDT and CDR2 YNNKEL (reference sequence). The CDR3 covers 19 residues. Trimming took 1 base from V and 1 from J; bases not matched to a gene: 12. The CDR3 sequence is CASSQGIVASGAGTDTQYF. The CDR3, as DNA: TGTGCCAGCAGCCAAGGTATCGTGGCTAGCGGGGCCGGCACAGATACGCAGTATTTT.

This clone has only a few counts. The chain uses TRBV3-1 (or the pseudogene TRBV3-2) and TRBJ2-7; perhaps TRBD1 as D (6 bases). The ends were cut back, 0 bases at V and 6 bases at J, with 9 bases in the middle. Germline V gene data show CDR1 as LGHDT and CDR2 as YNNKEL (reference sequence). This CDR3 contains 13 residues. The chain's CDR3 is CASSQDRGSEQYF. The DNA of the CDR3 is TGTGCCAGCAGCCAAGATAGGGGGTCCGAGCAGTACTTC.

The V call is TRBV7-3, the J call TRBJ2-1; D remains unclear. Per the germline V gene, CDR1 is SGHTA and CDR2 is FQGTGA. This CDR3 region has 15 residues. V lost 5 bases and J lost 1, with 12 bases in between. The CDR3 nucleotides are TGTGCCAGCAGCATTGAAAAACAATCCTACAATGAGCAGTTCTTC. As protein: CASSIEKQSYNEQFF.

This rearrangement joins TRBV5-8 to TRBJ2-3; D perhaps matches TRBD2 (7 bases). The CDR3 sequence is 16 residues long. Per the germline V gene, CDR1 is SGHTS and CDR2 is YDEGEE. Trimming pared 4 bases from V and 6 bases from J, leaving 21 bases between. The CDR3 nucleotides are TGTGCCAGCAGCCCAGGTGCGAGGGGGGGCATGGATACGCAGTATTTT. Protein sequence: CASSPGARGGMDTQYF.

The count of this clone is one. The chain carries TRBV14 and TRBJ1-1; D is unresolved. The length of the CDR3 is 14 residues. V was cut by 5 bases and J by 4 bases, with 14 bases left in between. The germline V gene encodes CDR1 SGHDN and CDR2 FVKESK. CDR3 DNA sequence: TGTGCCAGCAGCTTTCGGAGGTCAGGCACTGAAGCTTTCTTT. Protein sequence: CASSFRRSGTEAFF.

The chain recombines TRBV20-1 with TRBJ2-7; perhaps TRBD1 as D (6 bases). CDR1 DFQATT and CDR2 SNEGSKA come from the germline V gene (reference sequence). CDR3 length equals 11 residues. The germline V and J ends were trimmed by 0 bases and 12 bases, with 12 bases remaining between them. CDR3: CSAREGGRTYF. The CDR3 nucleotides are TGCAGTGCTAGAGAAGGGGGAAGGACGTACTTC.

The chain combines TRBV7-3 with TRBJ1-1, with a weak D call TRBD1 (6 bases). This CDR3 contains 14 residues. Trimming shortened V by 4 bases and J by 1 base, and 10 bases separated the two germline ends. Germline values: CDR1 SGHTA, CDR2 FQGTGA. The CDR3 bases are TGTGCCAGCAGCTCACCGGGACAGAACACTGAAGCTTTCTTT. It translates to CASSSPGQNTEAFF.

The chain links TRBV5-1 to TRBJ1-4, with 7 bases aligning to TRBD1. The CDR3 extends over 14 amino acids. Germline V gene lookup returns CDR1 SGHRS and CDR2 YFSETQ. V shed 4 bases, J shed 3 bases, and the junction held 3 bases outside the gene matches. This CDR3 is CASSVQGPNEKLFF. Here the CDR3 DNA reads TGCGCCAGCAGCGTACAGGGGCCTAATGAAAAACTGTTTTTT.

The chain combines TRBV11-2 with TRBJ1-3, with a possible D match to TRBD1 (5 bases). The germline V and J ends were trimmed by 8 bases and 9 bases, with 11 bases remaining between them. This CDR3 region has 11 residues. Germline V gene data show CDR1 as SGHAT and CDR2 as FQNNGV. The CDR3 is CASGRGSTIYF. The CDR3 DNA sequence: TGTGCCAGCGGTCGGGGGAGCACCATATATTTT.

This rearrangement joins TRBV6-5 to TRBJ2-7; 9 bases are shared with TRBD1. This CDR3 is 14 amino acids long. V lost 4 bases, J lost 4 bases, and 5 bases stayed unmatched. Per the germline V gene, CDR1 is MNHEY and CDR2 is SVGAGI. CDR3 amino acids: CASSWRQGGYEQYF. In DNA form, the CDR3 reads TGTGCCAGCAGTTGGCGACAGGGGGGTTACGAGCAGTACTTC.

The chain links TRBV21-1 to TRBJ2-7; the table's D call TRBD1 went unverified against the DNA. TRBV21-1 is a pseudogene segment. This CDR3 has 16 residues. In nucleotides, the CDR3 is TGTGCCAGCACTAGCCGGGACAGGGACTCGATCTGCGAGCAGTACGTC. This translates into CASTSRDRDSICEQYV.

The V and J genes are TRBV3-1 (or the pseudogene TRBV3-2) and TRBJ2-3; 9 bases agree with TRBD1. Looked up from germline, CDR1 is LGHDT and CDR2 is YNNKEL (reference sequence). V was pared by 2 bases and J by 2 bases, with 2 bases of the junction left unmatched. This CDR3 region has 15 residues. The CDR3 loop reads CASSQWDRATDTQYF. DNA for the CDR3: TGTGCCAGCAGCCAATGGGACAGGGCCACAGATACGCAGTATTTT.

The chain couples TRBV9 to TRBJ1-2, with a weak D call TRBD1 (6 bases). Trimming left V 8 bases short and J 1 base short, with 18 bases between. The CDR3 totals 15 residues. Germline loops: CDR1 SGDLS, CDR2 YYNGEE. The CDR3: CASGGGTVDNYGYTF. The DNA of the CDR3 is TGTGCCAGTGGGGGGGGCACGGTTGATAACTATGGCTACACCTTC.

The chain carries TRBV5-5 and TRBJ2-7; 7 nucleotides align to TRBD1. In germline, CDR1 is SGHKS, CDR2 YYEKEE (reference sequence). V shed 0 bases, J shed 4 bases, and the junction held 4 bases outside the gene matches. CDR3 length: 14 amino acids. For the CDR3, the DNA is TGTGCCAGCAGCTTGGGAGGGGGCATTTACGAGCAGTACGTC. It encodes CASSLGGGIYEQYV.